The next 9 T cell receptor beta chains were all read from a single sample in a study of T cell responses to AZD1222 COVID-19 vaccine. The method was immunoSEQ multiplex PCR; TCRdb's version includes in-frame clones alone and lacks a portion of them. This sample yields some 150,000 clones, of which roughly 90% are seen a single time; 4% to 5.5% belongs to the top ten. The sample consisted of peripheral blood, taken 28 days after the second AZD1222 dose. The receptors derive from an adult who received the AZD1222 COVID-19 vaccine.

The CDR3 nucleotides are TGTGCCAGCAGGGGGGCGGCGGGCTATGGCTACACCTTC. It codes for CASRGAAGYGYTF. The chain employs TRBV6-5 and TRBJ1-2; tentatively, D is TRBD1 (6 bases). V dropped 6 bases and J dropped 4 bases, with 12 bases sitting between them. From germline, CDR1 is MNHEY and CDR2 SVGAGI. This CDR3 has 13 residues.

In nucleotides, the CDR3 is TGTGCCAGCGCTCAGGGAAGGGGAACTGAAGCTTTCTTT. Protein sequence: CASAQGRGTEAFF. This sequence joins TRBV6-6 and TRBJ1-1; possibly TRBD1 for D (5 bases). Trimming stripped 8 bases from V and 5 bases from J, with 15 bases between. Germline loops: CDR1 MNHNY, CDR2 SVGAGI (reference sequence). The CDR3 is 13 residues long.

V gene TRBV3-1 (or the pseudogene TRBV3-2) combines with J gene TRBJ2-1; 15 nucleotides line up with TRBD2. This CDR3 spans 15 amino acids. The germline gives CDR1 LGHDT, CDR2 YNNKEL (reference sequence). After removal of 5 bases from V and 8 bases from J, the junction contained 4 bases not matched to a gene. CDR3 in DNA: TGTGCCAGCAGCGGACTAGCGGGGGGGTGGTATGAGCAGTTCTTC. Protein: CASSGLAGGWYEQFF.

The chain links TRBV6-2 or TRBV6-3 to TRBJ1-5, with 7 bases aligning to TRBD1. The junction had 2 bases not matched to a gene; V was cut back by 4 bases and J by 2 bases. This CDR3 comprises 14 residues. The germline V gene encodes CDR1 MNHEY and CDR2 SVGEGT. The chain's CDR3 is CASSLGQGNQPQHF. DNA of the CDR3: TGTGCCAGCAGTTTAGGACAGGGCAATCAGCCCCAGCATTTT.

CDR3 protein: CASSQIGRTGGSGELFF. The CDR3 DNA follows: TGTGCCAGCAGCCAAATAGGGAGGACAGGGGGCTCCGGGGAGCTGTTTTTT. This sequence joins TRBV7-2 and TRBJ2-2; TRBD1 aligns across 11 bases. Germline V gives CDR1 SGHTA, CDR2 FQGNSA. The CDR3 covers 17 residues. After removal of 5 bases from V and 6 bases from J, the junction contained 11 bases not matched to a gene.

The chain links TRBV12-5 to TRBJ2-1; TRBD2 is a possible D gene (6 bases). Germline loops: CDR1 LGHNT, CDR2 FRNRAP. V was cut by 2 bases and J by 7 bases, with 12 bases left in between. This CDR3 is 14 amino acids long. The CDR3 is CASGLRVADNEQFF. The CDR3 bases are TGTGCTAGTGGTTTGAGGGTAGCGGATAATGAGCAGTTCTTC.

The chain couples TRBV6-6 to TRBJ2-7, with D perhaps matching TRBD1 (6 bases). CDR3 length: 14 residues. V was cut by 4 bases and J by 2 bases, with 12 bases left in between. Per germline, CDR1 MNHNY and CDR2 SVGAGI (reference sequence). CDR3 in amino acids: CASSWSQGTYEQYF. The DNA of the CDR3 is TGTGCCAGCAGTTGGAGCCAGGGGACCTACGAGCAGTACTTC.

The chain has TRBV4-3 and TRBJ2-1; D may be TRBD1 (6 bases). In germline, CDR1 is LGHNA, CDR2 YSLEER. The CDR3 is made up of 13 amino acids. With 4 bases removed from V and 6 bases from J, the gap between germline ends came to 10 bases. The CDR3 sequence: CASSLGARNEQFF. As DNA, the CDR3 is TGCGCCAGCAGCCTGGGGGCCCGCAATGAGCAGTTCTTC.

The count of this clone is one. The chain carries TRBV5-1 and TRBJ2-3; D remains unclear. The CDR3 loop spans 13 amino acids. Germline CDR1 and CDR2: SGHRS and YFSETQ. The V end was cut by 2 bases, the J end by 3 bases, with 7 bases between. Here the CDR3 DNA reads TGCGCCAGCAGCTTTTTGGGGACAGATACGCAGTATTTT. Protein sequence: CASSFLGTDTQYF.